Listed below are T cell receptor beta chains from one sample, sequenced in a study of T cell repertoires in cytomegalovirus infection. One entry per CDR3 protein, called by TCRdb with MiXCR from the reads. This table has around 74,000 distinct CDR3 sequences, roughly 3.6% appearing once. Sequenced sample: PBMCs. The receptor set was obtained from a human donor in good health (CMV status not recorded). Some clones in this sample may be carry-over from other donors' samples. The CDR3 runs from the conserved cysteine through the conserved F or W. D genes are given only for firm matches. Some rows mark clone size as missing; the rest say once, few, many or name a class of expanded clone.

j_call: TRBJ1-1
d_call: -
v_call: TRBV7-2
clone_size: medium-sized
cdr3_aa: CASSLVGGSTEAFF
cdr3_nt: TGTGCCAGCAGCTTAGTCGGAGGTAGCACTGAAGCTTTCTTT

j_call: TRBJ2-5
d_call: -
v_call: TRBV27
clone_size: many
cdr3_aa: CASSVRTDETQYF
cdr3_nt: TGTGCCAGCTCAGTCAGGACCGACGAGACCCAGTACTTC

j_call: TRBJ2-7
d_call: TRBD2
v_call: TRBV7-6
clone_size: many
cdr3_aa: CASSLVRGDIEQYF
cdr3_nt: TGTGCCAGCAGCTTAGTACGGGGGGATATCGAGCAGTACTTC

j_call: TRBJ2-3
d_call: -
v_call: TRBV12-3/TRBV12-4
clone_size: many
cdr3_aa: CASSLVLSTDTQYF
cdr3_nt: TGTGCCAGCAGTTTGGTCCTGAGCACAGATACGCAGTATTTT

j_call: TRBJ2-3
d_call: -
v_call: TRBV28
clone_size: few
cdr3_aa: CASSPGIRTDTQYF
cdr3_nt: TGTGCCAGCAGCCCCGGGATCCGCACAGATACGCAGTATTTT

j_call: TRBJ1-5
d_call: TRBD1
v_call: TRBV19
clone_size: many
cdr3_aa: CASRSGTGHQPQHF
cdr3_nt: TGTGCCAGTAGATCGGGGACAGGGCATCAGCCCCAGCATTTT

j_call: TRBJ2-3
d_call: -
v_call: TRBV7-2
clone_size: many
cdr3_aa: CASSLSEGPGGRNTQYF
cdr3_nt: TGTGCCAGCAGCTTAAGTGAGGGACCGGGGGGCCGAAATACGCAGTATTTT

j_call: TRBJ1-6
d_call: -
v_call: TRBV7-2
clone_size: many
cdr3_aa: CASTADLGDSPLHF
cdr3_nt: TGTGCCAGCACCGCGGACTTAGGGGATTCACCCCTCCACTTT

j_call: TRBJ2-1
d_call: -
v_call: TRBV12-3/TRBV12-4
clone_size: many
cdr3_aa: CASSPGVAEQFF
cdr3_nt: TGTGCCAGCAGTCCAGGGGTAGCTGAGCAGTTCTTC

j_call: TRBJ2-2
d_call: TRBD2
v_call: TRBV7-2
clone_size: many
cdr3_aa: CASSLMSGANTGELFF
cdr3_nt: TGTGCCAGCAGCCTGATGAGCGGGGCGAACACCGGGGAGCTGTTTTTT

j_call: TRBJ1-6
d_call: -
v_call: TRBV5-1
clone_size: many
cdr3_aa: CASSLGGFNSPLHF
cdr3_nt: TGCGCCAGCAGCTTGGGAGGCTTTAATTCACCCCTCCACTTT

j_call: TRBJ1-6
d_call: -
v_call: TRBV11-2
clone_size: many
cdr3_aa: CASSYRDTDNSPLHF
cdr3_nt: TGTGCCAGCAGCTACCGGGACACAGACAATTCACCCCTCCACTTT

j_call: TRBJ1-4
d_call: -
v_call: TRBV4-3
clone_size: many
cdr3_aa: CASSQDLGNEKLFF
cdr3_nt: TGCGCCAGCAGCCAAGACCTTGGAAATGAAAAACTGTTTTTT

j_call: TRBJ1-1
d_call: -
v_call: TRBV6-6
clone_size: once
cdr3_aa: CASSYSTGPGAALF
cdr3_nt: TGTGCCAGCAGTTACTCAACAGGACCCGGAGCAGCTTTATTT

j_call: TRBJ1-1
d_call: TRBD1
v_call: TRBV12-3/TRBV12-4
clone_size: many
cdr3_aa: CASSLGQGMNTEAFF
cdr3_nt: TGTGCCAGCAGTCTCGGACAGGGGATGAACACTGAAGCTTTCTTT

j_call: TRBJ2-7
d_call: -
v_call: TRBV24-1
clone_size: many
cdr3_aa: CATSDFGYEQYF
cdr3_nt: TGTGCCACCAGTGATTTCGGGTACGAGCAGTACTTC

j_call: TRBJ2-4
d_call: -
v_call: TRBV4-1
clone_size: many
cdr3_aa: CASSQAGLNIQYF
cdr3_nt: TGCGCCAGCAGCCAAGCGGGCCTAAACATTCAGTACTTC

j_call: TRBJ1-6
d_call: TRBD1
v_call: TRBV6-6
clone_size: many
cdr3_aa: CASSYTSGTGNSPLHF
cdr3_nt: TGTGCCAGCAGTTACACAAGCGGGACAGGGAATTCACCCCTCCACTTT

j_call: TRBJ2-3
d_call: -
v_call: TRBV7-2
clone_size: many
cdr3_aa: CASSLSLAAGNTQYF
cdr3_nt: TGTGCCAGCAGCTTAAGCTTGGCAGCTGGAAATACGCAGTATTTT

j_call: TRBJ2-7
d_call: TRBD2
v_call: TRBV6-2/TRBV6-3
clone_size: -
cdr3_aa: CASSYFASGGYEQYF
cdr3_nt: TGTGCCAGCAGTTACTTCGCTAGCGGGGGCTACGAGCAGTACTTC

j_call: TRBJ1-5
d_call: -
v_call: TRBV6-6
clone_size: many
cdr3_aa: CASTEYSNQPQHF
cdr3_nt: TGTGCCAGCACGGAATATAGCAATCAGCCCCAGCATTTT

j_call: TRBJ1-2
d_call: -
v_call: TRBV7-6
clone_size: many
cdr3_aa: CASSGLGGFDGYTF
cdr3_nt: TGTGCCAGCAGCGGGCTTGGAGGGTTCGATGGCTACACCTTC

j_call: TRBJ1-2
d_call: -
v_call: TRBV7-9
clone_size: many
cdr3_aa: CASSHDRDLWQYGYTF
cdr3_nt: TGTGCCAGCAGCCACGACCGGGACCTCTGGCAATATGGCTACACCTTC

j_call: TRBJ1-2
d_call: -
v_call: TRBV27
clone_size: -
cdr3_aa: CSSSSSQAGNYGYTF
cdr3_nt: TGCTCCAGCAGTTCATCTCAAGCTGGGAACTATGGCTACACCTTC

j_call: TRBJ2-7
d_call: -
v_call: TRBV5-8
clone_size: many
cdr3_aa: CASSLAVGLYEQYF
cdr3_nt: TGTGCCAGCAGCTTGGCCGTGGGTCTCTACGAGCAGTACTTC

j_call: TRBJ1-1
d_call: -
v_call: TRBV7-8
clone_size: many
cdr3_aa: CASSLVRLQGNTEAFF
cdr3_nt: TGTGCCAGCAGCTTAGTGAGACTACAGGGGAACACTGAAGCTTTCTTT

j_call: TRBJ2-3
d_call: -
v_call: TRBV20-1
clone_size: many
cdr3_aa: CSARAMVDTQYF
cdr3_nt: TGCAGTGCTAGAGCGATGGTAGATACGCAGTATTTT

j_call: TRBJ1-1
d_call: -
v_call: TRBV7-2
clone_size: many
cdr3_aa: CASSLSALMGTEAFF
cdr3_nt: TGTGCCAGCAGCTTATCCGCTCTGATGGGCACTGAAGCTTTCTTT

j_call: TRBJ1-1
d_call: -
v_call: TRBV6-6
clone_size: many
cdr3_aa: CASSGDRSAEAFF
cdr3_nt: TGTGCCAGCAGTGGAGACAGGTCCGCTGAAGCTTTCTTT

j_call: TRBJ2-7
d_call: -
v_call: TRBV7-8
clone_size: many
cdr3_aa: CASSLATGVGYEQYF
cdr3_nt: TGTGCCAGCAGCTTAGCGACGGGGGTGGGTTACGAGCAGTACTTC

j_call: TRBJ1-5
d_call: -
v_call: TRBV7-2
clone_size: many
cdr3_aa: CASSLTGRGNQPQHF
cdr3_nt: TGTGCCAGCAGCTTAACAGGGCGCGGCAATCAGCCCCAGCATTTT

j_call: TRBJ1-1
d_call: -
v_call: TRBV7-2
clone_size: medium-sized
cdr3_aa: CASSLQVNTEAFF
cdr3_nt: TGTGCCAGCAGCTTACAGGTTAACACTGAAGCTTTCTTT

j_call: TRBJ2-7
d_call: -
v_call: TRBV7-2
clone_size: many
cdr3_aa: CASSHSNRPEQYF
cdr3_nt: TGTGCCAGCAGCCACTCCAATCGTCCCGAGCAGTACTTC

j_call: TRBJ1-2
d_call: -
v_call: TRBV20-1
clone_size: many
cdr3_aa: CSARNKYGYTF
cdr3_nt: TGCAGTGCTAGAAACAAGTATGGCTACACCTTC

j_call: TRBJ2-5
d_call: TRBD2
v_call: TRBV7-6
clone_size: many
cdr3_aa: CASSPRSAGGQETQYF
cdr3_nt: TGTGCCAGCAGCCCCCGGTCGGCGGGGGGTCAAGAGACCCAGTACTTC

j_call: TRBJ1-1
d_call: TRBD1
v_call: TRBV7-8
clone_size: many
cdr3_aa: CASSQDRGRFVFF
cdr3_nt: TGTGCCAGCAGCCAAGACAGGGGGCGCTTTGTGTTCTTT

j_call: TRBJ1-1
d_call: TRBD1
v_call: TRBV2
clone_size: many
cdr3_aa: CASSLGQAGTEAFF
cdr3_nt: TGTGCCAGCTCGCTCGGACAGGCGGGGACTGAAGCTTTCTTT

j_call: TRBJ1-1
d_call: TRBD1
v_call: TRBV12-3/TRBV12-4
clone_size: many
cdr3_aa: CASRLRGQWGTEAFF
cdr3_nt: TGTGCCAGCAGACTACGGGGACAGTGGGGGACTGAAGCTTTCTTT

j_call: TRBJ1-1
d_call: -
v_call: TRBV7-8
clone_size: many
cdr3_aa: CASSYRVNTEAFF
cdr3_nt: TGTGCCAGCAGCTACAGGGTGAACACTGAAGCTTTCTTT

j_call: TRBJ1-6
d_call: TRBD1
v_call: TRBV7-2
clone_size: medium-sized
cdr3_aa: CASSPGTGGNSPLHF
cdr3_nt: TGTGCCAGCAGCCCCGGGACAGGGGGCAATTCACCCCTCCACTTT

j_call: TRBJ2-3
d_call: -
v_call: TRBV19
clone_size: many
cdr3_aa: CASSIVLSTDTQYF
cdr3_nt: TGTGCCAGTAGTATAGTACTGAGCACAGATACGCAGTATTTT

j_call: TRBJ1-6
d_call: TRBD1
v_call: TRBV7-2
clone_size: many
cdr3_aa: CASSLEGTGGGSPLHF
cdr3_nt: TGTGCCAGCAGCTTAGAAGGGACAGGGGGTGGTTCACCCCTCCACTTT